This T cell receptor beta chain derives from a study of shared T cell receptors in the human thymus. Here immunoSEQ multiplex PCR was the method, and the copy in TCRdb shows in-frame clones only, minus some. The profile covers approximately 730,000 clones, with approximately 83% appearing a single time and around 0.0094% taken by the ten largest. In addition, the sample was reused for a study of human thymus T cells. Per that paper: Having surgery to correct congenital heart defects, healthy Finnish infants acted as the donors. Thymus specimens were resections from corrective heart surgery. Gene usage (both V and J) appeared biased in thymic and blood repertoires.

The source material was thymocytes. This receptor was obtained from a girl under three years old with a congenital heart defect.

The CDR3 DNA sequence: TGCGCCAGCAGTGAGGGGGGGAGCTCCTACAATGAGCAGTTCTTC. Its translation is CASSEGGSSYNEQFF. The chain combines TRBV10-1 with TRBJ2-1, with D possibly TRBD2 on 6 matching bases. The germline CDR1 and CDR2 sequences are WNHNN and SYGVQD (reference sequence). The CDR3 sequence is 15 residues long. V was trimmed by 2 bases and J by 0 bases, leaving 8 bases between them.